The 6 T cell receptor beta chains listed next were all sequenced from one sample in a study of blood T cells in healthy people across ages (dated by TCRdb to about 2015). Library generation was performed with 5' RACE. A second about 6 to 11 cycle PCR used a sample-barcoded 5' primer and a J-beta primer mix. TCRdb itself trimmed the public reads at Q25 with fastp, ran MiXCR and retained productive beta chains. Each entry is one CDR3 protein sequence, shown with its most common DNA and genes. The sample contains 1.8 million or so distinct CDR3 sequences, about two fifths of them found a single time. The ten largest account for roughly 23% of the sample. Material for sequencing was blood. Every receptor here comes from a human donor in good health.

This clonotype was seen a few times. V and J are TRBV19 and TRBJ1-1; D is uncertain. V lost 3 bases, J lost 3 bases, and 17 bases lay in between. Germline-derived CDR1 and CDR2 are LNHDA and SQIVND (reference sequence). The CDR3 is 16 residues long. In nucleotides, the CDR3 is TGTGCCAGTAGTATGCAGCCCCTTAGGACCTACACTGAAGCTTTCTTT. Amino acids: CASSMQPLRTYTEAFF.

The chain recombines TRBV5-1 with TRBJ1-2; TRBD1 matches at 9 bases. Germline-derived CDR1 and CDR2 are SGHRS and YFSETQ. Losses at the gene ends were 10 bases for V and 6 bases for J; bases not matched to a gene: 13. The CDR3 contains 14 residues. The CDR3 DNA reads TGCGCCGGAAGTTCCGGGACAGGGTCTGATGGCTACACCTTC. Translating gives CAGSSGTGSDGYTF.

This clonotype was observed a few times. The chain carries TRBV12-3 or TRBV12-4 and TRBJ1-2; 10 nucleotides line up with TRBD1. The CDR3 sequence is 13 residues long. The V gene end was trimmed by 2 bases and the J gene end by 7 bases; junction bases not matched to a gene: 1. DNA for the CDR3: TGTGCCAGCAGTTTATGGGACAGGGGTGGCTACACCTTC. Translation gives CASSLWDRGGYTF.

On this clonotype itself: The germline gene is not matched at one end of the junction; a read error may be the cause. The chain's CDR3 is CSVRTGSYGHTF. CDR3 nucleotides: TGCAGCGTGCGGACGGGCAGCTATGGCCACACCTTC. The genes are TRBV29-1 and TRBJ1-2, with no clear D. Germline V gene sequence: CDR1 SQVTM, CDR2 ANQGSEA. The CDR3 runs 12 residues.

The rearrangement links TRBV28 to TRBJ2-4; 10 bases match TRBD1. With the DNA end fitting TRBJ2-7 better, the J assignment may be wrong. This CDR3 contains 17 residues. Germline assignment: CDR1 MDHEN and CDR2 SYDVKM. CDR3 region: CASSLRLRTGGTYEQYF. CDR3 DNA sequence: TGTGCCAGCAGTTTACGACTGCGGACAGGGGGGACTTACGAGCAGTACTTC.

About this clonotype: A junction end diverges from the germline sequence, so it may reflect a read error. This sequence joins TRBV4-1 and TRBJ1-2; D gene ambiguous. Germline assignment: CDR1 MGHRA and CDR2 YSYEKL. The CDR3 totals 14 residues. CDR3: CASSQEPRNYGYAF. The DNA for the CDR3 is TGCGCCAGCAGCCAAGAGCCCCGGAACTATGGCTACGCCTTC.